The rows below give T cell receptor beta chains drawn from one sample of a study of T cell responses to AZD1222 COVID-19 vaccine. This table comes from immunoSEQ multiplex PCR, and its TCRdb copy is limited to in-frame clones, with some not included. The profile shows about 96,000 clones, 80% to 90% of them singletons. Sample: peripheral blood, taken on day 0 of AZD1222 vaccination. Every receptor here comes from an adult in good health. CDR3s include the opening cysteine and the closing phenylalanine or tryptophan. A D gene is named only where the DNA matches it firmly. A clone size is listed for some rows: how often the clone was seen (once, few, many), or a class if it is expanded.

d_gene: .; j_gene: TRBJ1-5; abundance: .; v_gene: TRBV6-5; CDR3nt: TGTGCCAGCAGCTTAGAGGGTAGCAATCAGCCCCAGCATTTT; CDR3aa: CASSLEGSNQPQHF
d_gene: TRBD2; j_gene: TRBJ2-1; abundance: .; v_gene: TRBV2; CDR3nt: TGTGCCAGCAGTGAAGCGAGGCCAAGGACTAGCGGGGGGGCCTTCGGTTCCTACAATGAGCAGTTCTTC; CDR3aa: CASSEARPRTSGGAFGSYNEQFF
d_gene: .; j_gene: TRBJ1-1; abundance: .; v_gene: TRBV4-1; CDR3nt: TGCGCCAGCAGCCAAGATCCCTCGAAAGCTTTCTTT; CDR3aa: CASSQDPSKAFF
d_gene: TRBD2; j_gene: TRBJ2-3; abundance: .; v_gene: TRBV9; CDR3nt: TGTGCCAGCAGCGTCCTACGGAGCGGGGGGGCCGATACGCAGTATTTT; CDR3aa: CASSVLRSGGADTQYF
d_gene: .; j_gene: TRBJ1-5; abundance: .; v_gene: TRBV28; CDR3nt: TGTGCCAGCAGTTCCCAGCGGGGGTATGTGGGTCAGCCCCAGCATTTT; CDR3aa: CASSSQRGYVGQPQHF
d_gene: .; j_gene: TRBJ1-5; abundance: once; v_gene: TRBV4-2; CDR3nt: TGTGCCAGCAGCCGGGGGTGGAATCAGCCCCAGCATTTT; CDR3aa: CASSRGWNQPQHF
d_gene: TRBD1; j_gene: TRBJ2-6; abundance: .; v_gene: TRBV7-3; CDR3nt: TGTGCCAGCAGCTCTAACAGGGGACCTGGGGCCAACGTCCTGACTTTC; CDR3aa: CASSSNRGPGANVLTF
d_gene: .; j_gene: TRBJ2-3; abundance: .; v_gene: TRBV19; CDR3nt: TGTGCCAGTAGCCCGCAGGGCGAGAATACGCAGTATTTT; CDR3aa: CASSPQGENTQYF
d_gene: .; j_gene: TRBJ1-2; abundance: .; v_gene: TRBV2; CDR3nt: TGTGCCAGCAGTAGATACCCCCTCTATGGCTACACCTTC; CDR3aa: CASSRYPLYGYTF
d_gene: .; j_gene: TRBJ1-1; abundance: .; v_gene: TRBV9; CDR3nt: TGTGCCAGCAGCGTAGAAGGACAGTCCACTGAAGCTTTCTTT; CDR3aa: CASSVEGQSTEAFF
d_gene: TRBD1; j_gene: TRBJ2-1; abundance: .; v_gene: TRBV9; CDR3nt: TGTGCCAGCAGCGTAGGAGGGACAGGGGCGTCCTACAATGAGCAGTTCTTC; CDR3aa: CASSVGGTGASYNEQFF
d_gene: .; j_gene: TRBJ2-7; abundance: .; v_gene: TRBV2; CDR3nt: TGTGCCAGCAGTGGAGGGGCCTACGAGCAGTACTTC; CDR3aa: CASSGGAYEQYF
d_gene: TRBD1; j_gene: TRBJ1-1; abundance: .; v_gene: TRBV18; CDR3nt: TGTGCCAGCTCACCATTTACAGGGGCCGACACTGAAGCTTTCTTT; CDR3aa: CASSPFTGADTEAFF
d_gene: .; j_gene: TRBJ1-6; abundance: once; v_gene: TRBV12-3/TRBV12-4; CDR3nt: TGTGCCAGCAGTGAGCCAGAATCACCCCTCCACTTT; CDR3aa: CASSEPESPLHF
d_gene: .; j_gene: TRBJ2-2; abundance: once; v_gene: TRBV4-1; CDR3nt: TGCGCCAGTAGAGGGGGGGTAGGTTCTAACACCGGGGAGCTGTTTTTT; CDR3aa: CASRGGVGSNTGELFF
d_gene: .; j_gene: TRBJ2-4; abundance: .; v_gene: TRBV30; CDR3nt: TGTGCCTGGAGGCGAGGACCAGATAACATTCAGTACTTC; CDR3aa: CAWRRGPDNIQYF
d_gene: .; j_gene: TRBJ1-3; abundance: once; v_gene: TRBV6-5; CDR3nt: TGTGCCAGCAGTTACTCCCAATACTCTGGAAACACCATATATTTT; CDR3aa: CASSYSQYSGNTIYF
d_gene: .; j_gene: TRBJ1-2; abundance: .; v_gene: TRBV6-5; CDR3nt: TGTGCCAGCAGTTACCGTCTGGCGGTTCGGGATGGCTACACCTTC; CDR3aa: CASSYRLAVRDGYTF
d_gene: .; j_gene: TRBJ2-5; abundance: .; v_gene: TRBV9; CDR3nt: TGTGCCAGCAGCGTAGGTACAGCTTTCCAAGAGACCCAGTACTTC; CDR3aa: CASSVGTAFQETQYF
d_gene: .; j_gene: TRBJ1-1; abundance: few; v_gene: TRBV10-3; CDR3nt: TGTGCCATCAGTCGAACGCTCATCGAGGGGAACACTGAAGCTTTCTTT; CDR3aa: CAISRTLIEGNTEAFF
d_gene: TRBD2; j_gene: TRBJ2-1; abundance: .; v_gene: TRBV10-3; CDR3nt: TGTGCCATCAGCGGGGGGGCGCTGGGCAATGAGCAGTTCTTC; CDR3aa: CAISGGALGNEQFF
d_gene: .; j_gene: TRBJ1-1; abundance: few; v_gene: TRBV7-6; CDR3nt: TGTGCCAGCAGCTTAATTACAGGAAACACTGAAGCTTTCTTT; CDR3aa: CASSLITGNTEAFF
d_gene: .; j_gene: TRBJ2-7; abundance: .; v_gene: TRBV7-9; CDR3nt: TGTGCCAGCAGCTTAGGGGCGGGAAGGTGGGACGAGCAGTACTTC; CDR3aa: CASSLGAGRWDEQYF
d_gene: TRBD2; j_gene: TRBJ2-5; abundance: .; v_gene: TRBV28; CDR3nt: TGTGCCAGCAGTTTGCCGGGGGGGATTAAGACCCAGTACTTC; CDR3aa: CASSLPGGIKTQYF
d_gene: TRBD1; j_gene: TRBJ1-2; abundance: .; v_gene: TRBV7-9; CDR3nt: TGTGCCAGCAGCTTACAGGGGGCTAACTATGGCTACACCTTC; CDR3aa: CASSLQGANYGYTF
d_gene: .; j_gene: TRBJ1-2; abundance: few; v_gene: TRBV7-2; CDR3nt: TGTGCCAGCAGCTTATCTCGGCAGACATCTAACTATGGCTACACCTTC; CDR3aa: CASSLSRQTSNYGYTF
d_gene: .; j_gene: TRBJ1-4; abundance: .; v_gene: TRBV28; CDR3nt: TGTGCCAGCAGAGTAACCGGGACTCGGACAACTAATGAAAAACTGTTTTTT; CDR3aa: CASRVTGTRTTNEKLFF
d_gene: .; j_gene: TRBJ1-2; abundance: .; v_gene: TRBV2; CDR3nt: TGTGCCAGCAGTTTAGGGGCCCAAGGAGGCTATGGCTACACCTTC; CDR3aa: CASSLGAQGGYGYTF
d_gene: .; j_gene: TRBJ1-3; abundance: .; v_gene: TRBV7-8; CDR3nt: TGTGCCAGCAGCTTAGAGGGTCTCAAGAGGGGGGGAAACACCATATATTTT; CDR3aa: CASSLEGLKRGGNTIYF
d_gene: TRBD1; j_gene: TRBJ1-1; abundance: .; v_gene: TRBV14; CDR3nt: TGTGCCAGCAGCCGGGACAGCGGGATCTTTGAAGCTTTCTTT; CDR3aa: CASSRDSGIFEAFF
d_gene: .; j_gene: TRBJ2-7; abundance: .; v_gene: TRBV5-1; CDR3nt: TGCGCCAGCAGCCTGGTTGAGAGAAACTACGAGCAGTACTTC; CDR3aa: CASSLVERNYEQYF
d_gene: .; j_gene: TRBJ1-3; abundance: .; v_gene: TRBV10-3; CDR3nt: TGTGCCATCGCCCGGGGGGGGATGAGAAACACCATATATTTT; CDR3aa: CAIARGGMRNTIYF
d_gene: TRBD1; j_gene: TRBJ2-1; abundance: .; v_gene: TRBV7-3; CDR3nt: TGTGCCAGCAGCAGCTCGGGACAGGGAGGGGAGCAGTTCTTC; CDR3aa: CASSSSGQGGEQFF
d_gene: .; j_gene: TRBJ2-1; abundance: .; v_gene: TRBV6-5; CDR3nt: TGTGCCAGCACTCGGACTACTGGGGGCGATGAGCAGTTCTTC; CDR3aa: CASTRTTGGDEQFF
d_gene: .; j_gene: TRBJ1-2; abundance: .; v_gene: TRBV28; CDR3nt: TGTGCCAGCGACCCCTTTGGGGGGGGCTATGGCTACACCTTC; CDR3aa: CASDPFGGGYGYTF
d_gene: .; j_gene: TRBJ1-4; abundance: .; v_gene: TRBV4-2; CDR3nt: TGTGCCAGCAGCCAAGATAGGAGCCGGGACGGAAAACTGGAAAAACTGTTTTTT; CDR3aa: CASSQDRSRDGKLEKLFF
d_gene: TRBD1; j_gene: TRBJ1-1; abundance: .; v_gene: TRBV11-1; CDR3nt: TGTGCCAGCAGCCTGGGGACAGGGGGCTGGAGGACTGAAGCTTTCTTT; CDR3aa: CASSLGTGGWRTEAFF
d_gene: .; j_gene: TRBJ2-6; abundance: .; v_gene: TRBV6-5; CDR3nt: TGTGCCACCCAAGGAGGGGAGGCTGGGGCCAACGTCCTGACTTTC; CDR3aa: CATQGGEAGANVLTF
d_gene: .; j_gene: TRBJ1-1; abundance: .; v_gene: TRBV20-1; CDR3nt: TGCAGTGCTAGTCCCCACCTATTTGAAGCTTTCTTT; CDR3aa: CSASPHLFEAFF
d_gene: TRBD1; j_gene: TRBJ1-2; abundance: .; v_gene: TRBV10-3; CDR3nt: TGTGCCTCACAGGGGGACTATGGCTACACCTTC; CDR3aa: CASQGDYGYTF
d_gene: .; j_gene: TRBJ1-2; abundance: .; v_gene: TRBV24-1; CDR3nt: TGTGCCACCAGTGATTTTACGGTTAACTATGGCTACACCTTC; CDR3aa: CATSDFTVNYGYTF